Following are 19 T cell receptor beta chains from one sample sequenced in a study of cytomegalovirus exposure and HLA in healthy donors (dated by TCRdb to about 2017). Library creation used the immunoSEQ multiplex PCR assay. A mixture of 60 forward primers for TCR Vbeta segments and 13 reverse primers for TCR Jbeta segments was used in the multiplex PCR. What TCRdb holds here is the immuneACCESS table cut down to in-frame rearrangements. Part of the clones is not present; checked against another copy, under half of the missing clones reflect an unresolved V gene, and the others are unexplained. A total of some 120,000 clones appear in this sample, 10% to 13% of them only once. The ten largest make up around 4.6% of the sample. Sequenced sample: PBMCs. These TCRs come from a woman aged 18-30 years in good health and CMV-seropositive.

There are a few counts of this clone. The chain employs TRBV11-1 and TRBJ1-1; 7 bases fit TRBD1. Trimming cost V 4 bases and J 0 bases; bases outside gene matches: 5. This CDR3 is built from 15 residues. CDR1 is SGHAT and CDR2 is FQDESV in the germline V gene (reference sequence). Written as DNA, the CDR3 is TGTGCCAGCAGCTCCCGACAGGGACTGAACACTGAAGCTTTCTTT. Protein sequence: CASSSRQGLNTEAFF.

The V and J genes are TRBV5-1 and TRBJ2-5, with 10 bases aligning to TRBD2. The DNA end is a closer match to TRBJ2-7, so the J assignment may be wrong. This CDR3 comprises 16 residues. Germline V lookup: CDR1 SGHRS, CDR2 YFSETQ. The CDR3 sequence is CASSLESASGSREQYF. The DNA for the CDR3 is TGCGCCAGCAGCTTGGAATCGGCTAGCGGGAGTCGCGAGCAGTACTTC.

This clone has a handful of counts. V is TRBV7-8 and J is TRBJ2-1, with D hard to call. Germline CDR1 reads SGHVS; CDR2 reads FQNEAQ. This CDR3 has 14 amino acids. V was pared by 0 bases and J by 7 bases, with 10 bases between. CDR3 DNA: TGTGCCAGCAGCTTAGCTAGGTCCGGGAATGAGCAGTTCTTC. As protein: CASSLARSGNEQFF.

In this sample, this clone turned up a few times. The rearrangement uses TRBV7-9 and TRBJ1-1, with D possibly TRBD1 on 5 matching bases. Germline V gene data show CDR1 as SEHNR and CDR2 as FQNEAQ (reference sequence). V was clipped by 1 base and J by 3 bases, with 15 bases between them. The CDR3 spans 16 residues. Here the CDR3 DNA reads TGTGCCAGCAGCTTAGGATGGGGCGAAAAGGACACTGAAGCTTTCTTT. Translation: CASSLGWGEKDTEAFF.

There are a few counts of this clone. The CDR3 here is CASGLGTGIEAFF. The CDR3 DNA follows: TGTGCTAGTGGTTTGGGGACAGGGATTGAAGCTTTCTTT. The V and J genes are TRBV12-5 and TRBJ1-1; 8 bases map to TRBD1. The trim removed 1 base at V and 7 bases at J, leaving 2 bases unmatched. Germline loops: CDR1 LGHNT, CDR2 FRNRAP. CDR3 length equals 13 residues.

The CDR3 nucleotides read TGTGCCAGCAGTGATGCCTACGAGAGGAACAATGAGCAGTTCTTC. It is translated as CASSDAYERNNEQFF. The chain couples TRBV6-1 to TRBJ2-1, with unresolved D. The germline V and J ends were trimmed by 3 bases and 5 bases, with 14 bases remaining between them. CDR3 length: 15 amino acids. Germline CDR1 and CDR2: MNHNS and SASEGT.

A few counts support this clone. The chain links TRBV27 to TRBJ2-2; D unclear. This CDR3 has 14 amino acids. With 0 bases removed from V and 4 bases from J, the gap between germline ends came to 6 bases. CDR1 is MNHEY, CDR2 SMNVEV, per germline (reference sequence). The CDR3 coding sequence is TGTGCCAGCAGTTTATCGAGTCGCACCGGGGAGCTGTTTTTT. Its translation: CASSLSSRTGELFF.

The chain links TRBV21-1 to TRBJ2-7; the table's D call of TRBD1 was not tested on the DNA. TRBV21-1 is listed as a pseudogene. The CDR3 has 14 residues. The CDR3 sequence is CASSGATGTYEQYF. The CDR3 DNA reads as TGTGCCAGCAGCGGCGCAACAGGAACCTACGAGCAGTACTTC.

This clone has only a few counts. The chain uses TRBV9 and TRBJ2-7; 11 nucleotides line up with TRBD2. Unmatched junction bases numbered 9, after V lost 0 bases and J lost 7 bases. The germline V gene encodes CDR1 SGDLS and CDR2 YYNGEE. CDR3 length: 16 amino acids. The CDR3 sequence is CASSVGPSGGWEEQYF. The CDR3 DNA reads TGTGCCAGCAGCGTAGGCCCTAGCGGGGGGTGGGAAGAGCAGTACTTC.

The chain joins TRBV27 to TRBJ2-1; D not certain. V was shortened by 6 bases and J by 1 base, with 13 bases between the two germline ends. In germline, CDR1 is MNHEY, CDR2 SMNVEV (reference sequence). This CDR3 region has 15 residues. The CDR3: CASRPPAASYNEQFF. CDR3 in DNA: TGTGCCAGCAGGCCCCCGGCGGCATCCTACAATGAGCAGTTCTTC.

This clone was detected a few times. The genes are TRBV6-5 and TRBJ2-2; D perhaps matches TRBD1 (7 bases). The germline V gene has CDR1 MNHEY and CDR2 SVGAGI. The CDR3 has 14 amino acids. Deletions cut 10 bases from V and 7 bases from J, with 19 bases between. CDR3 sequence: CATRGQGGGGELFF. The DNA of the CDR3 is TGTGCCACCCGAGGGCAGGGGGGTGGCGGGGAGCTGTTTTTT.

This clone showed up just a few times. The CDR3 spells CASGLPGGGNTIYF. CDR3 bases: TGTGCTAGTGGTTTGCCTGGGGGCGGAAACACCATATATTTT. V is TRBV12-5 and J is TRBJ1-3, with D perhaps TRBD1 (6 bases). CDR1 and CDR2 from the germline V gene are LGHNT and FRNRAP. Trimming cost V 2 bases and J 4 bases, with 9 bases left between them. CDR3 length: 14 amino acids.

This clone appeared a few times. The chain joins TRBV27 to TRBJ2-1; D is perhaps TRBD2 (5 bases). V was trimmed by 8 bases and J by 2 bases, leaving 16 bases between them. Germline CDR1 reads MNHEY; CDR2 reads SMNVEV (reference sequence). The CDR3 has 15 amino acids. CDR3 coding DNA: TGTGCCAGCTGCGTTAGGTCCGGGGCCTACAATGAGCAGTTCTTC. This sequence encodes CASCVRSGAYNEQFF.

There are a few counts of this clone. The chain recombines TRBV5-5 with TRBJ1-1; the D is unclear. This CDR3 has 14 amino acids. The V gene lost 0 bases and the J gene lost 3 bases, with 9 bases spanning the gap. Germline V gene lookup returns CDR1 SGHKS and CDR2 YYEKEE (reference sequence). CDR3: CASSLEVLYTEAFF. In DNA, the CDR3 is TGTGCCAGCAGCTTGGAAGTACTTTACACTGAAGCTTTCTTT.

As concerns this clone: This specimen includes other DNA sequences encoding the same CDR3. The rearrangement uses TRBV15 and TRBJ2-7, with 9 positions matching TRBD1. Germline-derived CDR1 and CDR2 are LNHNV and YYDKDF (reference sequence). The CDR3 is 14 residues long. V trimming: 2 bases; J trimming: 2 bases; junction bases outside the gene matches: 1. The CDR3 DNA reads as TGTGCCACCAGCAGAAGGACAGGGGCCTACGAGCAGTACTTC. This encodes CATSRRTGAYEQYF.

This clone has only a few counts. The V gene is TRBV28, the J gene TRBJ1-1, with 10 bases matching TRBD1. V lost 4 bases to trimming and J lost 7 bases; unmatched junction nucleotides: 9. CDR1 is MDHEN and CDR2 is SYDVKM in the germline V gene. This CDR3 spans 15 amino acids. The CDR3 is CASSSPGQGNGEAFF. Here the CDR3 DNA reads TGTGCCAGCAGTTCACCGGGACAGGGGAACGGTGAAGCTTTCTTT.

The CDR3 protein is CASSYLGNTIYF. As DNA, the CDR3 is TGTGCCAGCAGCTATCTCGGAAACACCATATATTTT. J is TRBJ1-3 and V is TRBV13; D gene uncertain. The CDR3 extends over 12 amino acids. Germline assignment: CDR1 PRHDT and CDR2 FYEKMQ (reference sequence). Trimming cost V 4 bases and J 4 bases, with 5 bases left between them.

This clone was seen only a few times. V is TRBV19 and J is TRBJ1-1; 8 bases map to TRBD1. Looked up from germline, CDR1 is LNHDA and CDR2 is SQIVND (reference sequence). This CDR3 is 15 amino acids long. With V trimmed by 6 bases and J by 1 base, 7 bases remained unmatched. CDR3 region: CASRTGQGGNTEAFF. The CDR3 DNA is TGTGCCAGTAGGACCGGACAGGGAGGGAACACTGAAGCTTTCTTT. Complete variable domain (other parts from reference TRBV19 and TRBJ1-1): DGGITQSPKYLFRKEGQNVTLSCEQNLNHDAMYWYRQDPGQGLRLIYYSQIVNDFQKGDIAEGYSVSREKKESFPLTVTSAQKNPTAFYLCASRTGQGGNTEAFFGQGTRLTVV.

The rearrangement uses TRBV25-1 and TRBJ1-2; TRBD1 is a possible D gene (5 bases). The CDR3 is 15 residues long. CDR1 and CDR2 (germline): MGHDK, SYGVNS. The V and J ends lost 5 bases and 0 bases respectively, with 13 bases between them. CDR3 coding DNA: TGTGCCAGCAGTAGAGGGGCGGGAGCTAACTATGGCTACACCTTC. Its translation is CASSRGAGANYGYTF.